A selection of T cell receptor beta chains follows, all from one sample in a study of graft-versus-host responses after intestinal transplantation. For these receptors, no antigen is known. This table comes from immunoSEQ multiplex PCR, and its TCRdb copy is limited to in-frame clones, with some not included. This sample has 99,000 or so clones, with about 90% found just once. The specimen comprised unstimulated CD4+ T cells sorted from spleen or lymph node cells, sampled before intestinal transplant. The receptors were sampled from a human donor who received an intestinal transplant. Both conserved end residues are part of each CDR3.

>TRBV7-6
CASSSTRGANNEKLFF
>TRBV4-2
CASKQGEGTEAFF
>TRBV18
CASSPPLSLSYNEQFF
>TRBV11-2
CASSLFPPDSYEQYF
>TRBV6-5
CASSYSGGRSYNEQFF
>TRBV28
CASSLPRVPYNEQFF
>TRBV7-3
CASSQNLPGGYNEQFF
>TRBV25-1
CASSDPLTGYGNTIYF
>TRBV5-1
CASSVDRMNTEAFF
>TRBV12-5
CASGLRSITSSYNEQFF
>TRBV7-3
CASSLIGLGYNEQFF